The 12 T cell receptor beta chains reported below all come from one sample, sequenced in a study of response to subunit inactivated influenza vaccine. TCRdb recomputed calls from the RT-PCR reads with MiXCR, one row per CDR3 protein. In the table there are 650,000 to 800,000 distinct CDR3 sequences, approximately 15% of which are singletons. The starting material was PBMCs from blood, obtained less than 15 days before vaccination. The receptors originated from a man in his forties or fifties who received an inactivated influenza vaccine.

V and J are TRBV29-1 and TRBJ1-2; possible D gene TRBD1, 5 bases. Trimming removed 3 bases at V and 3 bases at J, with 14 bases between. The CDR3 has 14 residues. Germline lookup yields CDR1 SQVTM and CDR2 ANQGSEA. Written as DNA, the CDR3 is TGCAGCGTTGACTCCAGGGAGGAGGACTATGGCTACACCTTC. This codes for CSVDSREEDYGYTF.

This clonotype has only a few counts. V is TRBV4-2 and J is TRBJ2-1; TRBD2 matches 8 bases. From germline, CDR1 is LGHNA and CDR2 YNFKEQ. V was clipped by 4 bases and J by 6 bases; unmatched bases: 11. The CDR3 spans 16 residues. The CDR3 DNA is TGTGCCAGCAGCCCGTCCTCGGGAGGGCCGAGCAATGAGCAGTTCTTC. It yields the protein CASSPSSGGPSNEQFF.

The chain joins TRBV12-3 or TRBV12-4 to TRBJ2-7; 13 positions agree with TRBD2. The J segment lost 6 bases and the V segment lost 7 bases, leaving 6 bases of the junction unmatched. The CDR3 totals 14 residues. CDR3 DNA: TGTGCCAGCAATGGACTAGCGGGAGCAGGCGAGCAGTACTTC. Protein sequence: CASNGLAGAGEQYF.

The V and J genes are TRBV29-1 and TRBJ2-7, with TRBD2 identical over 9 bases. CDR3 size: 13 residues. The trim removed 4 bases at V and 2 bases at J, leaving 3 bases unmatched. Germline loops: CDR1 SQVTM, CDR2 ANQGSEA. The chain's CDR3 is CSVGGLAPYEQYF. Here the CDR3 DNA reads TGCAGCGTTGGGGGACTAGCTCCCTACGAGCAGTACTTC.

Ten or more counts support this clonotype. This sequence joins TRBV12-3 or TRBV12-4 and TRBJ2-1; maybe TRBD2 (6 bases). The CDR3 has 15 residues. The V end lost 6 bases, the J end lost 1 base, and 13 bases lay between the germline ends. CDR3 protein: CASSQGTPSYNEQFF. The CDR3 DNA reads TGTGCCAGCAGCCAAGGGACTCCTTCCTACAATGAGCAGTTCTTC.

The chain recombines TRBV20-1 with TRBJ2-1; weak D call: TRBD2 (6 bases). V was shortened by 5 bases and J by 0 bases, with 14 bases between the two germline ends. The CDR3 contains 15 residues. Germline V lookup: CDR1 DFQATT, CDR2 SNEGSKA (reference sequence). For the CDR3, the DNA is TGCAGTGCTGGATCTAGCGTCCGCTCCTACAATGAGCAGTTCTTC. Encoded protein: CSAGSSVRSYNEQFF.

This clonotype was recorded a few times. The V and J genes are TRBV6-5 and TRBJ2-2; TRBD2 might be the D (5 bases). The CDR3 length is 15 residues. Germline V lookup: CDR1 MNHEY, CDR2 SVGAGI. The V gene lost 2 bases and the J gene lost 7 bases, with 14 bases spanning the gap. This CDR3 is CASSYGLPGNGELFF. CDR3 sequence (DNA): TGTGCCAGCAGTTACGGACTGCCTGGTAACGGGGAGCTGTTTTTT.

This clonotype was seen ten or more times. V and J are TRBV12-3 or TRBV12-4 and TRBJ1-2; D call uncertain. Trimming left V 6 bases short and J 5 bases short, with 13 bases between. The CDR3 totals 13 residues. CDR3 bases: TGTGCCAGCAGCCACGGACGGCCTTATGGCTACACCTTC. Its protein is CASSHGRPYGYTF.

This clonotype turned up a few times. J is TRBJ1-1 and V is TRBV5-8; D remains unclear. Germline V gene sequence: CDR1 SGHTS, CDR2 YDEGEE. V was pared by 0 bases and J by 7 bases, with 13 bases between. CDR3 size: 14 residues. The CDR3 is CASSLVLLPSEAFF. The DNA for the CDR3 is TGTGCCAGCAGCTTGGTGCTCCTACCGAGTGAAGCTTTCTTT. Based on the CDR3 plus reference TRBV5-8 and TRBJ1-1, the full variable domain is EAGVTQSPTHLIKTRGQQATLRCSPISGHTSVYWYQQALGLGLQFLLWYDEGEERNRGNFPPRFSGRQFPNYSSELNVNALELEDSALYLCASSLVLLPSEAFFGQGTRLTVV.

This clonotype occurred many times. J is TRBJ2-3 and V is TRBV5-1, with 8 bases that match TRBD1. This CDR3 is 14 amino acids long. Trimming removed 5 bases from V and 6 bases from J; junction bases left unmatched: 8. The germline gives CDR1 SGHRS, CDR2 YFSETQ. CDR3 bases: TGCGCCAGCAGGTGGGCAGGGGGCGGCGATACGCAGTATTTT. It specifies CASRWAGGGDTQYF.

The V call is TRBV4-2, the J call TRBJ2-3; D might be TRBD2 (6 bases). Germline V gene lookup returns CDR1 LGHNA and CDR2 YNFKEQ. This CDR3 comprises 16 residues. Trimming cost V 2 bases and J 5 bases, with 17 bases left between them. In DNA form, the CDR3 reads TGTGCCAGCAGCCAACCCAGACTAGTCGGAAAAGATACGCAGTATTTT. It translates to CASSQPRLVGKDTQYF.

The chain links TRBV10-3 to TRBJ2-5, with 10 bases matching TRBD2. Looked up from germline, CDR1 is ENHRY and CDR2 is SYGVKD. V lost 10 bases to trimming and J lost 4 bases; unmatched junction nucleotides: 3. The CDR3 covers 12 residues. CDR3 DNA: TGTGCCACCAGCGGGGGGGTAGAGACCCAGTACTTC. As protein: CATSGGVETQYF.